Listed below are T cell receptor beta chains from one sample, sequenced in a study of T cell changes during pregnancy in multiple sclerosis. Generated by immunoSEQ multiplex PCR, the TCRdb table keeps only in-frame clones and is missing some. The sample lists roughly 93,000 clones, 90% to 95% occurring once. Sequencing used peripheral blood, obtained after pregnancy. These TCRs come from a female donor in good health, enrolled as a control in a pregnancy study. The CDR3 runs from the conserved cysteine through the conserved F or W. The D gene is left open where the match is weak. A row's size may be missing; if present it is once, few, many or a size class.

d_call j_call clone_size v_call cdr3_aa cdr3_nt
TRBD1 TRBJ1-2 NA TRBV7-9 CASSPRDRAFGYTF TGTGCCAGCAGCCCGCGGGACAGGGCTTTTGGCTACACCTTC
NA TRBJ2-2 NA TRBV27 CASSRASRLNTGELFF TGTGCCAGCAGCCGAGCTTCCCGCCTTAACACCGGGGAGCTGTTTTTT
NA TRBJ2-5 NA TRBV7-9 CASSLSHYEGEETQYF TGTGCCAGCAGCTTAAGTCACTACGAGGGAGAAGAGACCCAGTACTTC
TRBD1 TRBJ1-2 once TRBV7-8 CASSRRGTGDPYGYTF TGTGCCAGCAGCAGGAGAGGGACAGGTGACCCCTATGGCTACACCTTC
TRBD2 TRBJ2-1 NA TRBV9 CASSVGLAGTLEQFF TGTGCCAGCAGCGTAGGGCTAGCGGGTACTCTTGAGCAGTTCTTC
TRBD1 TRBJ1-4 NA TRBV7-8 CASRAGQGPKREKLFF TGTGCCAGCAGGGCAGGACAGGGGCCAAAAAGGGAAAAACTGTTTTTT
TRBD2 TRBJ2-3 NA TRBV29-1 CSATGGSGADTQYF TGCAGCGCCACGGGGGGGAGTGGGGCAGATACGCAGTATTTT
NA TRBJ1-5 NA TRBV28 CASTPYRGNQPQHF TGTGCCAGCACCCCGTATAGAGGCAATCAGCCCCAGCATTTT
TRBD1 TRBJ1-1 once TRBV6-5 CASSNPGQQAEAFF TGTGCCAGCAGTAACCCGGGACAGCAGGCTGAAGCTTTCTTT
TRBD2 TRBJ2-1 NA TRBV28 CASSLAGDDNEQFF TGTGCCAGCAGTTTAGCGGGAGACGACAATGAGCAGTTCTTC
NA TRBJ2-6 NA TRBV12-1 CASAGPRANVLTF TGTGCCTCTGCGGGCCCCCGGGCCAACGTCCTGACTTTC
NA TRBJ2-3 NA TRBV4-2 CASSRGVGGEGTDTQYF TGTGCCAGCAGCCGGGGCGTGGGCGGGGAGGGCACAGATACGCAGTATTTT
NA TRBJ1-3 NA TRBV7-7 CASSVTLDSGNTIYF TGTGCTAGCAGCGTGACTCTCGACTCTGGAAACACCATATATTTT
NA TRBJ1-2 NA TRBV7-9 CASSLTTGVYGYTF TGTGCCAGCAGCCTGACGACAGGAGTCTATGGCTACACCTTC
NA TRBJ1-1 NA TRBV7-8 CASIQDTNTEAFF TGTGCCAGCATCCAGGACACCAACACTGAAGCTTTCTTT
NA TRBJ2-3 NA TRBV7-9 CASSLGSYSTDTQYF TGTGCCAGCAGCTTAGGCTCCTACAGCACAGATACGCAGTATTTT
NA TRBJ1-2 NA TRBV19 CASTSEAYYGYTF TGTGCCAGTACCTCCGAGGCTTACTATGGCTACACCTTC
TRBD1 TRBJ1-2 NA TRBV5-6 CASSVGTEANYGYTF TGTGCCAGCAGCGTAGGGACAGAAGCTAACTATGGCTACACCTTC
NA TRBJ1-1 NA TRBV14 CASSPGVRGAFF TGTGCCAGCAGCCCGGGGGTACGAGGGGCTTTCTTT
TRBD1 TRBJ1-2 NA TRBV9 CASSPRLGGSYGYTF TGTGCCAGCAGCCCCCGTTTAGGGGGCAGTTATGGCTACACCTTC
TRBD2 TRBJ2-5 NA TRBV2 CASSGTSGGETQYF TGTGCCAGCAGCGGGACTAGTGGGGGAGAGACCCAGTACTTC
NA TRBJ1-4 NA TRBV10-2 CASRRTESNEKLFF TGCGCCAGCAGGCGGACAGAAAGTAATGAAAAACTGTTTTTT
NA TRBJ2-7 NA TRBV11-2 CASSLDRGSVYEQYF TGTGCCAGCAGCTTAGATCGGGGGTCGGTATACGAGCAGTACTTC
NA TRBJ2-4 NA TRBV19 CASSIEGSPLNIQYF TGTGCCAGTAGTATAGAAGGTAGCCCCTTAAACATTCAGTACTTC
NA TRBJ2-2 NA TRBV5-6 CASSLVTAEPTGELFF TGTGCCAGCAGCTTGGTTACAGCGGAGCCCACCGGGGAGCTGTTTTTT
TRBD2 TRBJ2-1 NA TRBV28 CASSLSGRYNEQFF TGTGCCAGCAGTTTGAGCGGGAGGTACAATGAGCAGTTCTTC
TRBD1 TRBJ2-4 NA TRBV19 CASSMSGTDENIQYF TGTGCCAGTAGTATGTCCGGGACAGACGAAAACATTCAGTACTTC
TRBD2 TRBJ2-3 NA TRBV7-3 CASSLVPSGGAHTDTQYF TGTGCCAGCAGCTTAGTACCTAGCGGGGGGGCCCACACAGATACGCAGTATTTT
TRBD2 TRBJ2-5 once TRBV7-7 CASSLGLAGETEETQYF TGTGCTAGCAGCCTCGGACTAGCGGGAGAGACCGAGGAGACCCAGTACTTC
NA TRBJ1-2 NA TRBV5-6 CASSIYDSGYTF TGTGCCAGCAGCATCTACGACTCTGGCTACACCTTC
TRBD2 TRBJ2-1 NA TRBV5-6 CASSESGTVYNEQFF TGTGCCAGCAGCGAAAGCGGGACTGTGTACAATGAGCAGTTCTTC
NA TRBJ1-5 NA TRBV5-1 CASSLQGLGQPQHF TGCGCCAGCAGCTTACAGGGCCTGGGCCAGCCCCAGCATTTT
NA TRBJ1-6 NA TRBV6-1 CASSDVKGPLHF TGTGCCAGCAGTGACGTTAAGGGGCCCCTCCACTTT
TRBD1 TRBJ1-1 NA TRBV19 CASSALGTGGTEAFF TGTGCCAGTAGTGCCCTCGGGACAGGGGGGACTGAAGCTTTCTTT
TRBD1 TRBJ1-4 NA TRBV5-4 CASRDRGEEKLFF TGTGCCAGCCGAGACAGGGGAGAGGAAAAACTGTTTTTT
TRBD2 TRBJ2-1 NA TRBV7-3 CASSFQAGAYNEQFF TGTGCCAGCAGCTTCCAAGCGGGGGCGTACAATGAGCAGTTCTTC
TRBD1 TRBJ2-7 NA TRBV18 CASSPTGEDEQYF TGTGCCAGCTCACCGACAGGGGAAGACGAGCAGTACTTC
NA TRBJ2-7 NA TRBV18 CASSPPTNAFPYEQYF TGTGCCAGCTCACCCCCTACTAATGCCTTTCCCTACGAGCAGTACTTC
TRBD2 TRBJ2-2 NA TRBV5-8 CASSLIGLDTGELFF TGTGCCAGCAGCTTGATTGGACTAGACACCGGGGAGCTGTTTTTT
NA TRBJ2-2 NA TRBV9 CASSPGWTTGELFF TGTGCCAGCAGCCCAGGGTGGACGACCGGGGAGCTGTTTTTT
NA TRBJ2-2 few TRBV19 CASSIGVGRELFF TGTGCCAGTAGTATAGGGGTGGGCCGGGAGCTGTTTTTT